The 28 T cell receptor beta chains reported below all come from one sample, sequenced in a study of OX40 agonist ivuxolimab in advanced cancers. Assay used: immunoSEQ multiplex PCR; TCRdb lists only in-frame clones, some missing. The table has approximately 100,000 clones, about nine tenths seen once. Sequences were derived from CD4+ or CD8+ T cells sorted from blood, sampled in a trial of the OX40 agonist ivuxolimab. The receptor set was obtained from an adult with an advanced solid tumor such as melanoma, head and neck, liver or kidney cancer.

The chain is built from TRBV6-6 and TRBJ2-3; TRBD1 matches at 10 bases. This CDR3 has 15 amino acids. Trimming cost V 3 bases and J 1 base; bases outside gene matches: 1. CDR1 and CDR2 from the germline V gene are MNHNY and SVGAGI (reference sequence). CDR3 nucleotides: TGTGCCAGCAGTTATGGGACAGGGGGCACAGATACGCAGTATTTT. Translating it yields CASSYGTGGTDTQYF.

The chain employs TRBV10-3 and TRBJ2-3, with 9 bases that match TRBD2. Germline CDR1 and CDR2: ENHRY and SYGVKD. Germline trimming cut 5 bases from V and 0 bases from J; bases unmatched to any gene: 12. The CDR3 is 18 amino acids. DNA of the CDR3: TGTGCCATCAGTCCTCATATAGCGGGAGACACTAGCACAGATACGCAGTATTTT. Protein sequence: CAISPHIAGDTSTDTQYF.

This chain connects TRBV5-1 to TRBJ1-2, with TRBD1 identical over 10 bases. CDR3 length: 15 amino acids. The germline gives CDR1 SGHRS, CDR2 YFSETQ. V shed 0 bases and J 5 bases; nucleotides not matched to a gene: 4. The CDR3 here is CASSLATGGAYGYTF. The CDR3 nucleotides are TGCGCCAGCAGCTTGGCGACAGGGGGCGCGTATGGCTACACCTTC.

This clone was detected a few times. The rearrangement joins TRBV21-1 to TRBJ1-1; the D call TRBD1 from the table was never checked on the DNA. TRBV21-1 is noted as a pseudogene. The CDR3 contains 14 residues. The CDR3: CASSSLDRNTEAFF. The CDR3 DNA follows: TGTGCCAGCAGCAGTTTGGACAGAAACACTGAAGCTTTCTTT.

V and J are TRBV27 and TRBJ1-5; 8 nucleotides align to TRBD1. Germline CDR1 reads MNHEY; CDR2 reads SMNVEV (reference sequence). Germline trimming cut 8 bases from V and 4 bases from J; bases unmatched to any gene: 10. This CDR3 spans 15 amino acids. Here the CDR3 reads CASSPGTGRNQPQHF. The DNA for the CDR3 is TGTGCCAGCTCCCCGGGGACAGGCAGGAATCAGCCCCAGCATTTT.

This chain connects TRBV30 to TRBJ1-3; D remains ambiguous. CDR1 and CDR2 from the germline V gene are GTSNPN and SVGIG (reference sequence). The germline V and J ends were trimmed by 3 bases and 1 base, with 10 bases remaining between them. CDR3 length: 14 amino acids. CDR3 amino acids: CAWRIQRSGNTIYF. CDR3 bases: TGTGCCTGGAGAATACAGCGGTCTGGAAACACCATATATTTT. The variable domain in full, completed from reference TRBV30 and TRBJ1-3, reads SQTIHQWPATLVQPVGSPLSLECTVEGTSNPNLYWYRQAAGRGLQLLFYSVGIGQISSEVPQNLSASRPQDRQFILSSKKLLLSDSGFYLCAWRIQRSGNTIYFGEGSWLTVV.

V gene TRBV6-1 combines with J gene TRBJ2-1; 9 bases are a match to TRBD2. Unmatched junction bases numbered 7, after V lost 4 bases and J lost 0 bases. Per germline, CDR1 MNHNS and CDR2 SASEGT. This CDR3 has 17 residues. In DNA, the CDR3 is TGTGCCAGCAGTGGCAAGAGCGGGAGGCACTCCTACAATGAGCAGTTCTTC. Translated: CASSGKSGRHSYNEQFF.

This sequence joins TRBV4-3 and TRBJ2-3, with TRBD2 matching over 10 bases. Germline values: CDR1 LGHNA, CDR2 YSLEER. J was trimmed by 3 bases and V by 0 bases; bases with no gene match: 3. The CDR3 totals 16 residues. This CDR3 reads CASSQDASGSTDTQYF. The CDR3 DNA reads as TGCGCCAGCAGCCAAGATGCTAGCGGGAGTACAGATACGCAGTATTTT.

The chain combines TRBV30 with TRBJ2-5; TRBD2 agrees at 9 bases. The CDR3 is 14 amino acids. Germline CDR1 GTSNPN, CDR2 SVGIG (reference sequence). CDR3 region: CAITRLAVQETQYF. The CDR3, as DNA: TGTGCTATCACTCGACTAGCGGTCCAAGAGACCCAGTACTTC.

The V and J genes are TRBV27 and TRBJ2-2; 11 bases fit TRBD1. The CDR3 runs to 17 residues. Germline V gene lookup returns CDR1 MNHEY and CDR2 SMNVEV (reference sequence). V gave up 5 bases and J gave up 2 bases; unmatched junction bases: 7. CDR3 sequence (DNA): TGTGCCAGCAGTGGAACCGGGACAGGGGGTAACACCGGGGAGCTGTTTTTT. It is translated as CASSGTGTGGNTGELFF.

The chain employs TRBV2 and TRBJ1-2; D gene ambiguous. The ends were cut back, 2 bases at V and 1 base at J, with 8 bases in the middle. The germline V gene encodes CDR1 SNHLY and CDR2 FYNNEI. The CDR3 is 14 amino acids. DNA for the CDR3: TGTGCCAGCAGTGAATTTAGGGATAACTATGGCTACACCTTC. It codes for CASSEFRDNYGYTF.

The genes are TRBV14 and TRBJ2-7; D gene ambiguous. Germline loops: CDR1 SGHDN, CDR2 FVKESK. Trimming pared 2 bases from V and 3 bases from J, leaving 8 bases between. The CDR3 has 13 amino acids. Written as DNA, the CDR3 is TGTGCCAGCAGCCAATTAATCAGCTACGAGCAGTACTTC. Residues: CASSQLISYEQYF.

The V call is TRBV5-5, the J call TRBJ1-4, with TRBD1 identical over 9 bases. The CDR3 has 15 amino acids. V shed 0 bases, J shed 7 bases, and the junction held 4 bases outside the gene matches. CDR1 SGHKS and CDR2 YYEKEE come from the germline V gene (reference sequence). The CDR3 DNA reads as TGTGCCAGCAGCTTGGGGGGGACAGGGTTTGAAAAACTGTTTTTT. This translates into CASSLGGTGFEKLFF. The whole variable domain, remainder taken from reference TRBV5-5 and TRBJ1-4, is DAGVTQSPTHLIKTRGQQVTLRCSPISGHKSVSWYQQVLGQGPQFIFQYYEKEERGRGNFPDRFSARQFPNYSSELNVNALLLGDSALYLCASSLGGTGFEKLFFGSGTQLSVL.

The chain is built from TRBV19 and TRBJ2-7; D is ambiguous. This CDR3 contains 14 residues. The V gene's germline CDR1 is LNHDA and CDR2 SQIVND (reference sequence). The ends were cut back, 5 bases at V and 2 bases at J, with 13 bases in the middle. CDR3 nucleotides: TGTGCCAGTAGTTACCGTCCTGGGCCCTACGAGCAGTACTTC. It specifies CASSYRPGPYEQYF.

The rearrangement links TRBV6-1 to TRBJ2-3; D remains ambiguous. Germline V gene lookup returns CDR1 MNHNS and CDR2 SASEGT. This CDR3 is built from 15 residues. The V end was cut by 0 bases, the J end by 0 bases, with 7 bases between. The CDR3: CASSEANGSTDTQYF. The CDR3 DNA follows: TGTGCCAGCAGTGAAGCAAACGGTAGCACAGATACGCAGTATTTT.

In DNA form, the CDR3 reads TGTGCCAGCAGCGAGCGCTGGAGGAACACTGAAGCTTTCTTT. Translating gives CASSERWRNTEAFF. J is TRBJ1-1 and V is TRBV5-4; no definite D call. The CDR3 consists of 14 residues. Germline V gene data show CDR1 as SGHNT and CDR2 as YYREEE (reference sequence). The ends were cut back, 4 bases at V and 1 base at J, with 11 bases in the middle.

The V gene is TRBV19, the J gene TRBJ1-3; possible D gene TRBD1, 5 bases. The V gene's germline CDR1 is LNHDA and CDR2 SQIVND (reference sequence). The CDR3 has 18 residues. V lost 5 bases to trimming and J lost 8 bases, with 28 bases between them. The CDR3 here is CASSPQGPGRLNRDTIYF. For the CDR3, the DNA is TGTGCCAGTAGTCCTCAGGGTCCGGGCCGCCTAAACCGGGACACCATATATTTT.

This chain connects TRBV7-8 to TRBJ1-3; D possibly corresponds to TRBD1 (6 bases). Between the trimmed V and J ends, which lost 5 bases and 1 base, there was a span of 12 bases. Germline CDR1 is SGHVS and CDR2 is FQNEAQ. This CDR3 comprises 15 residues. Here the CDR3 DNA reads TGTGCCAGCAGCCCCGCGGGGGCTTCTGGAAACACCATATATTTT. Protein product: CASSPAGASGNTIYF.

This clone was picked up one time. The chain employs TRBV6-5 and TRBJ1-1; no clear D gene. This CDR3 region has 13 residues. Trimming stripped 3 bases from V and 5 bases from J, with 10 bases between. CDR1 and CDR2 (germline): MNHEY, SVGAGI. The CDR3 protein is CASSYSEVTEAFF. CDR3 bases: TGTGCCAGCAGTTATTCAGAGGTAACTGAAGCTTTCTTT.

The chain joins TRBV7-2 to TRBJ1-2, with TRBD1 matching 7 bases. Germline V gene data show CDR1 as SGHTA and CDR2 as FQGNSA. This CDR3 spans 15 amino acids. V trimming: 4 bases; J trimming: 4 bases; junction bases outside the gene matches: 9. The CDR3 is CASSSTPGQAYGYTF. The CDR3 DNA is TGTGCCAGCAGCTCCACACCCGGACAGGCCTATGGCTACACCTTC.

V and J are TRBV27 and TRBJ1-1; D gene uncertain. CDR3 length: 16 residues. The V gene lost 2 bases and the J gene lost 0 bases, with 13 bases spanning the gap. Looked up from germline, CDR1 is MNHEY and CDR2 is SMNVEV (reference sequence). CDR3 residues: CASSLDTLGMNTEAFF. CDR3 in DNA: TGTGCCAGCAGTTTAGACACTCTAGGGATGAACACTGAAGCTTTCTTT.

In its sample, this clone was seen a few times. The genes are TRBV30 and TRBJ2-2; the D gene is possibly TRBD1 (6 bases). Germline V gene sequence: CDR1 GTSNPN, CDR2 SVGIG (reference sequence). The CDR3 is made up of 16 amino acids. Trimming took 2 bases from V and 0 from J, leaving 13 bases between them. The CDR3, as DNA: TGTGCCTGGAGTAGTGGGGGCGTCGCGAACACCGGGGAGCTGTTTTTT. It translates to CAWSSGGVANTGELFF.

A single count supports this clone. The chain links TRBV28 to TRBJ1-2; TRBD1 agrees at 7 bases. CDR3 length: 14 residues. Trimming removed 3 bases from V and 2 bases from J; junction bases left unmatched: 3. Germline-derived CDR1 and CDR2 are MDHEN and SYDVKM. This chain's CDR3 is CASSLTGRNYGYTF. The CDR3 DNA reads TGTGCCAGCAGTTTGACAGGGAGAAACTATGGCTACACCTTC.

This rearrangement joins TRBV29-1 to TRBJ2-2; 8 nucleotides align to TRBD1. CDR1 and CDR2 from the germline V gene are SQVTM and ANQGSEA. The CDR3 loop spans 14 amino acids. V lost 4 bases, J lost 3 bases, and 4 bases stayed unmatched. The CDR3 region has the DNA TGCAGCGTTGCCCAGGGGGCTGACACCGGGGAGCTGTTTTTT. Amino acid sequence: CSVAQGADTGELFF.

This clone was seen just once. The rearrangement joins TRBV11-3 to TRBJ2-7; the match to TRBD2 covers 15 bases. The CDR3 consists of 15 residues. Trimming cost V 2 bases and J 6 bases; bases outside gene matches: 2. Germline CDR1 and CDR2: SGHNT and YENEEA. For the CDR3, the DNA is TGTGCCAGCAGCTTACCGGGACTAGCGGGGGGCGAGCAGTACTTC. Amino acid sequence: CASSLPGLAGGEQYF.

The V gene is TRBV7-2, the J gene TRBJ2-2; D remains unclear. Per the germline V gene, CDR1 is SGHTA and CDR2 is FQGNSA. CDR3 length: 16 residues. V shed 0 bases and J shed 4 bases, with 12 bases lying between them. The CDR3 loop reads CASSLARSVTTGELFF. CDR3 nucleotides: TGTGCCAGCAGCTTAGCAAGGAGTGTGACCACCGGGGAGCTGTTTTTT.

This clone has a single count. The genes are TRBV5-1 and TRBJ2-5; D gene uncertain. Matching the DNA end better, TRBJ2-7 makes the J call doubtful. CDR3 size: 15 residues. Germline-derived CDR1 and CDR2 are SGHRS and YFSETQ. CDR3 amino acids: CASSLVGPPSYEQYF. CDR3 nucleotide sequence: TGCGCCAGCAGCTTGGTAGGTCCCCCCTCCTACGAGCAGTACTTC.

V and J are TRBV23-1 and TRBJ2-3; tentatively, D is TRBD1 (6 bases). TRBV23-1 has ORF status, its function being uncertain. CDR3 length: 19 amino acids. V shed 0 bases and J shed 2 bases, with 21 bases lying between them. The CDR3 region is CASSQSNWVWDTNTDTQYF. DNA of the CDR3: TGCGCCAGCAGTCAATCAAACTGGGTATGGGACACCAACACAGATACGCAGTATTTT.